What follows is one TCR beta chain and its context. These data are taken from a study of T cell responses to AZD1222 COVID-19 vaccine. The method was immunoSEQ multiplex PCR; TCRdb's version includes in-frame clones alone and lacks a portion of them. This sample has around 130,000 clones, with roughly 88% found just once. This receptor was identified in an adult who received the AZD1222 COVID-19 vaccine. The sample in question was peripheral blood, obtained 28 days after the second AZD1222 dose.

The CDR3 loop is CASSIELRGSAGEAFF. In DNA, the CDR3 is TGTGCCAGTAGTATAGAATTAAGGGGTAGTGCGGGTGAAGCTTTCTTT. This chain joins TRBV19 and TRBJ1-1; D might be TRBD1 (5 bases). The V end lost 0 bases, the J end lost 7 bases, and 18 bases lay between the germline ends. The germline CDR1 and CDR2 sequences are LNHDA and SQIVND (reference sequence). The CDR3 length is 16 residues.